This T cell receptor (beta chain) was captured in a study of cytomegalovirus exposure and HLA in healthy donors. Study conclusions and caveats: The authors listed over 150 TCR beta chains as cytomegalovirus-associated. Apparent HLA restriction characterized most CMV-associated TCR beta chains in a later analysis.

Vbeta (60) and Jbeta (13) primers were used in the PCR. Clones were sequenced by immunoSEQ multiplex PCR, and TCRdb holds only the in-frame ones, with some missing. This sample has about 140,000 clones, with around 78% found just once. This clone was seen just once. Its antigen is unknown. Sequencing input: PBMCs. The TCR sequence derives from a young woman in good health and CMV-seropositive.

This chain's CDR3 is CASSLAGTGVSNEQFF. CDR3 coding DNA: TGCGCCAGCAGCTTGGCCGGGACAGGGGTAAGCAATGAGCAGTTCTTC. The J gene is TRBJ2-1, the V gene TRBV5-1; 10 bases match TRBD1. CDR1 and CDR2 from the germline V gene are SGHRS and YFSETQ. Unmatched junction bases numbered 6, after V lost 0 bases and J lost 6 bases. This CDR3 comprises 16 residues.